The 14 T cell receptor beta chains reported below all come from one sample, sequenced in a study of CD8+CD57+ T cells in acquired aplastic anemia. Genomic DNA templated the TCR beta VDJ and CDR3 profiling. TCRdb analysed the reads with MiXCR anew, one entry per CDR3 protein. This table holds roughly 200,000 distinct CDR3 sequences, about 60% found once. The sequenced patients had an expansion of CD8+CD57+ cells seen by flow cytometry. The sample taken for sequencing was sorted CD4+, CD8+, or CD8+CD57+ T cells (not recorded which) from PBMCs. The receptors originated from a human donor with aplastic anemia.

V and J are TRBV6-1 and TRBJ1-5, with D uncertain. This CDR3 region has 17 residues. The germline gives CDR1 MNHNS, CDR2 SASEGT. Trimming stripped 0 bases from V and 6 bases from J, with 18 bases between. Written as DNA, the CDR3 is TGTGCCAGCAGTGAAGCTTACTTTAAGACTCGGGTTCAGCCCCAGCATTTT. This translates into CASSEAYFKTRVQPQHF.

This chain uses TRBV2 with TRBJ1-1; 8 bases are a match to TRBD1. The length of the CDR3 is 14 residues. The V segment lost 6 bases and the J segment 5 bases; nucleotides outside the gene matches: 8. Germline V gives CDR1 SNHLY, CDR2 FYNNEI. The CDR3 DNA sequence: TGTGCCAGCAGAAGGACAGGGTGGAATACTGAAGCTTTCTTT. It translates to CASRRTGWNTEAFF.

The CDR3 loop is CASSEALRNSGSGYTF. The DNA for the CDR3 is TGTGCCAGCAGTGAAGCGCTAAGGAACAGTGGGTCTGGCTACACCTTC. This chain links TRBV2 with TRBJ1-2; no reliable D call. This CDR3 spans 16 amino acids. CDR1 SNHLY and CDR2 FYNNEI come from the germline V gene. The V end was cut by 0 bases, the J end by 7 bases, with 18 bases between. Full variable domain (remainder filled in from reference TRBV2 and TRBJ1-2): EPEVTQTPSHQVTQMGQEVILRCVPISNHLYFYWYRQILGQKVEFLVSFYNNEISEKSEIFDDQFSVERPDGSNFTLKIRSTKLEDSAMYFCASSEALRNSGSGYTFGSGTRLTVV.

In this sample, this clonotype turned up once. The V call is TRBV7-2, the J call TRBJ2-7; 7 nucleotides agree with TRBD1. V lost 1 base, J lost 1 base, and 4 bases stayed unmatched. This CDR3 contains 15 residues. Germline V gene lookup returns CDR1 SGHTA and CDR2 FQGNSA. CDR3 sequence: CASSLGSGGSYEQYF. The CDR3 region has the DNA TGTGCCAGCAGCTTAGGGTCAGGGGGATCCTACGAGCAGTACTTC. Full variable domain (remainder filled in from reference TRBV7-2 and TRBJ2-7): GAGVSQSPSNKVTEKGKDVELRCDPISGHTALYWYRQSLGQGLEFLIYFQGNSAPDKSGLPSDRFSAERTGGSVSTLTIQRTQQEDSAVYLCASSLGSGGSYEQYFGPGTRLTVT.

This clonotype has a count of ten or more. The J gene is TRBJ2-7, the V gene TRBV7-9; D gene ambiguous. The V and J ends lost 5 bases and 3 bases respectively, with 5 bases between them. Germline CDR1 reads SEHNR; CDR2 reads FQNEAQ (reference sequence). The CDR3 runs to 11 residues. As DNA, the CDR3 is TGTGCCAGCAGCCCCCGCTACGAGCAGTACTTC. It translates to CASSPRYEQYF.

This chain connects TRBV20-1 to TRBJ2-1; D unresolved. Germline V gives CDR1 DFQATT, CDR2 SNEGSKA (reference sequence). The CDR3 spans 17 residues. V lost 1 base and J 8 bases, leaving 24 bases between the germline ends. The chain's CDR3 is CSARGPVYNPVFDEQFF. CDR3 in DNA: TGCAGTGCTAGAGGCCCAGTCTATAATCCTGTATTCGATGAGCAGTTCTTC.

CDR3 nucleotides: TGCAGCGTTTCATCAGGGCCAGATACGCAGTATTTT. Residues: CSVSSGPDTQYF. This chain uses TRBV29-1 with TRBJ2-3; TRBD1 is a possible D gene (5 bases). The CDR3 has 12 amino acids. V dropped 5 bases and J dropped 4 bases, with 10 bases sitting between them. CDR1 and CDR2 from the germline V gene are SQVTM and ANQGSEA.

The chain couples TRBV7-9 to TRBJ1-6; D ambiguous. V shed 10 bases and J shed 9 bases, with 22 bases lying between them. CDR3 size: 15 residues. Germline assignment: CDR1 SEHNR and CDR2 FQNEAQ (reference sequence). The CDR3 loop is CATSLSSPLGSPLHF. The DNA for the CDR3 is TGTGCCACCAGTTTGTCCAGCCCATTAGGTTCACCCCTCCACTTT.

This rearrangement joins TRBV19 to TRBJ2-3; no clear D gene. The CDR3 has 14 amino acids. V was shortened by 7 bases and J by 0 bases, with 11 bases between the two germline ends. Germline CDR1 is LNHDA and CDR2 is SQIVND (reference sequence). The CDR3: CASTSSFSTDTQYF. CDR3 coding DNA: TGTGCCAGTACTAGTAGTTTTAGCACAGATACGCAGTATTTT.

This clonotype appeared a few times. The chain joins TRBV9 to TRBJ1-2; no firm D call. Germline CDR1 reads SGDLS; CDR2 reads YYNGEE. CDR3 length: 12 amino acids. V was shortened by 7 bases and J by 8 bases, with 15 bases between the two germline ends. The CDR3 protein is CASGRWTYGYTF. In DNA form, the CDR3 reads TGTGCCAGCGGAAGGTGGACGTACGGCTACACCTTC.

The chain is built from TRBV24-1 and TRBJ2-1, with 12 nucleotides matching TRBD2. This CDR3 contains 16 residues. The germline V gene has CDR1 KGHDR and CDR2 SFDVKD. With 4 bases clipped from V and 6 bases from J, the junction kept 6 bases outside the gene matches. The CDR3 sequence: CATSDPSGGAINEQFF. The CDR3 nucleotides are TGTGCCACCAGTGACCCTAGCGGGGGGGCCATCAATGAGCAGTTCTTC.

In its sample, this clonotype was seen many times. This chain joins TRBV19 and TRBJ1-1; D gene uncertain. Germline V gene sequence: CDR1 LNHDA, CDR2 SQIVND (reference sequence). The germline V and J ends were trimmed by 8 bases and 0 bases, with 7 bases remaining between them. This CDR3 spans 12 amino acids. The CDR3 spells CASGLMNTEAFF. CDR3 nucleotides: TGTGCCAGTGGGCTTATGAACACTGAAGCTTTCTTT.

The V gene is TRBV7-9, the J gene TRBJ2-3; D gene ambiguous. Germline CDR1 reads SEHNR; CDR2 reads FQNEAQ (reference sequence). The ends were cut back, 2 bases at V and 2 bases at J, with 14 bases in the middle. The CDR3 totals 16 residues. The CDR3 region has the DNA TGTGCCAGCAGCTTAATCGTAACAGCGACCACAGATACGCAGTATTTT. As protein: CASSLIVTATTDTQYF.

The CDR3 bases are TGTGCCAGCAGTCCGGACAGGGGCTACACCTTC. It specifies CASSPDRGYTF. This chain links TRBV2 with TRBJ1-2; TRBD1 aligns across 7 bases. Germline values: CDR1 SNHLY, CDR2 FYNNEI. V was pared by 5 bases and J by 8 bases, with 2 bases of the junction left unmatched. The CDR3 is made up of 11 amino acids.